This T cell receptor beta chain was observed in a study of OX40 agonist ivuxolimab in advanced cancers. In the study overall: Three dose-escalation patients had partial responses: one with hepatocellular carcinoma and two with cutaneous melanoma.

CDR1 and CDR2 from the germline V gene are SGHRS and YFSETQ. This CDR3 contains 15 residues. Assay: immunoSEQ multiplex PCR; the TCRdb copy retains only in-frame clones and omits some. The data contain some 43,000 clones, approximately 87% of them singletons. The chain couples TRBV5-1 to TRBJ2-5; TRBD1 matches at 11 bases. The J call is uncertain, as TRBJ2-7 better fits the DNA end. The TCR sequence derives from an adult with an advanced solid tumor such as melanoma, head and neck, liver or kidney cancer. The specimen was CD4+ or CD8+ T cells sorted from blood, collected in a trial of the OX40 agonist ivuxolimab. This CDR3 is CASSTTGTGGYEQYF. CDR3 in DNA: TGCGCCAGCAGCACAACCGGGACAGGGGGCTACGAGCAGTACTTC.